Presented here are 26 T cell receptor beta chains from one specimen sequenced in a study of blood T cell repertoires in COVID-19. The protocol was immunoSEQ multiplex PCR, while the TCRdb copy is restricted to in-frame clones and leaves out a portion. The sample lists approximately 360,000 clones, approximately 88% occurring once. Sequencing input: PBMCs or T cells enriched from blood (not recorded which). These receptor sequences come from a woman in her 30s with acute COVID-19.

The sample holds one count of this clone. This chain links TRBV30 with TRBJ1-3, with TRBD1 identical over 10 bases. Germline trimming cut 3 bases from V and 2 bases from J; bases unmatched to any gene: 7. Germline-derived CDR1 and CDR2 are GTSNPN and SVGIG (reference sequence). This CDR3 spans 16 amino acids. Written as DNA, the CDR3 is TGTGCCTGGAGCGGGACAGGGGATTCGGCTGGAAACACCATATATTTT. Translating it yields CAWSGTGDSAGNTIYF.

The rearrangement uses TRBV19 and TRBJ2-5; 10 bases match TRBD2. Germline CDR1 and CDR2: LNHDA and SQIVND (reference sequence). V was pared by 5 bases and J by 5 bases, with 11 bases of the junction left unmatched. CDR3 length: 16 residues. CDR3 nucleotide sequence: TGTGCCAGTAGTGTTCGTCTAGCGGGGGCGGGGGAGACCCAGTACTTC. The encoded protein is CASSVRLAGAGETQYF.

The chain joins TRBV2 to TRBJ2-5; weak D call: TRBD1 (6 bases). Trimming removed 6 bases from V and 5 bases from J, with 22 bases in between. This CDR3 comprises 16 residues. Germline CDR1 SNHLY, CDR2 FYNNEI. This CDR3 reads CASSPPVPGVGETQYF. The CDR3 region has the DNA TGTGCCAGCAGCCCCCCCGTGCCAGGGGTGGGGGAGACCCAGTACTTC. Full variable domain (missing parts from reference TRBV2 and TRBJ2-5): EPEVTQTPSHQVTQMGQEVILRCVPISNHLYFYWYRQILGQKVEFLVSFYNNEISEKSEIFDDQFSVERPDGSNFTLKIRSTKLEDSAMYFCASSPPVPGVGETQYFGPGTRLLVL.

This chain links TRBV19 with TRBJ2-1; 9 nucleotides line up with TRBD1. The CDR3 has 17 residues. The trim removed 10 bases at V and 1 base at J, leaving 14 bases unmatched. CDR1 is LNHDA, CDR2 SQIVND, per germline (reference sequence). The chain's CDR3 is CATQTPYRGRSYNEQFF. The CDR3 coding sequence is TGTGCCACCCAGACCCCGTACAGGGGGCGGTCCTACAATGAGCAGTTCTTC.

In DNA form, the CDR3 reads TGTGCCAGCAGTCGCGGGCGTTTGGAGAGGTTCTTC. Translated: CASSRGRLERFF. The chain carries TRBV3-1 (or the pseudogene TRBV3-2) and TRBJ2-1; D perhaps matches TRBD2 (5 bases). The CDR3 consists of 12 residues. The ends were cut back, 6 bases at V and 15 bases at J, with 18 bases in the middle. Germline V gene data show CDR1 as LGHDT and CDR2 as YNNKEL (reference sequence).

The chain is built from TRBV6-5 and TRBJ1-5; D might be TRBD1 (5 bases). The CDR3 contains 13 residues. Trimming took off 6 bases at V and 4 bases at J, with 10 bases between the two ends. From germline, CDR1 is MNHEY and CDR2 SVGAGI. The CDR3 DNA reads TGTGCCAGCAGAACTCAGGGTAATCAGCCCCAGCATTTT. As protein: CASRTQGNQPQHF.

This chain joins TRBV5-1 and TRBJ1-6; a weak D match, TRBD1 (5 bases). The germline gives CDR1 SGHRS, CDR2 YFSETQ. Trimming removed 0 bases at V and 4 bases at J, with 11 bases between. This CDR3 contains 16 residues. The CDR3 region is CASSLGPQEYNSPLHF. CDR3 nucleotides: TGCGCCAGCAGCTTGGGCCCACAGGAGTATAATTCACCCCTCCACTTT.

This chain joins TRBV19 and TRBJ1-1, with TRBD1 as a possible D gene (5 bases). From germline, CDR1 is LNHDA and CDR2 SQIVND (reference sequence). The V end lost 3 bases, the J end lost 3 bases, and 11 bases lay between the germline ends. This CDR3 contains 14 residues. CDR3 sequence (DNA): TGTGCCAGTAGTATGCACCGGGGGGACACTGAAGCTTTCTTT. Its translation: CASSMHRGDTEAFF.

The table lists this clone with a few counts. The CDR3 nucleotides read TGTGCCAGCAGCAAACGCGGGGGCTCCTACAATGAGCAGTTCTTC. It is translated as CASSKRGGSYNEQFF. The chain has TRBV2 and TRBJ2-1, with 7 bases that match TRBD2. Germline values: CDR1 SNHLY, CDR2 FYNNEI. The V and J ends lost 6 bases and 0 bases, in that order; junction bases with no gene match: 5. This CDR3 is built from 15 residues.

V is TRBV18 and J is TRBJ2-1, with TRBD2 matching 7 bases. The ends lost 0 bases at V and 4 bases at J; junction bases unmatched: 0. Germline CDR1 reads KGHSH; CDR2 reads LQKENI. The CDR3 sequence is 14 residues long. The CDR3 nucleotides read TGTGCCAGCTCACCACCGGGGGGGTACAATGAGCAGTTCTTC. Translation gives CASSPPGGYNEQFF.

On this clone: At the DNA level, this CDR3 is encoded by other sequences in the same sample as well. This chain uses TRBV3-1 (or the pseudogene TRBV3-2) with TRBJ2-2; TRBD2 matches at 7 bases. Looked up from germline, CDR1 is LGHDT and CDR2 is YNNKEL (reference sequence). Trimming cost V 1 base and J 1 base; bases outside gene matches: 0. This CDR3 comprises 15 residues. Written as DNA, the CDR3 is TGTGCCAGCAGCCAAGGCGGGGGGAACACCGGGGAGCTGTTTTTT. Protein product: CASSQGGGNTGELFF.

This chain uses TRBV29-1 with TRBJ2-7; D is possibly TRBD1 (6 bases). Per the germline V gene, CDR1 is SQVTM and CDR2 is ANQGSEA. The CDR3 is 11 amino acids. Trimming cost V 4 bases and J 2 bases, with 6 bases left between them. The CDR3 loop is CSVGTAYEQYF. The DNA of the CDR3 is TGCAGCGTTGGGACAGCCTACGAGCAGTACTTC.

This clone has more than one count but fewer than ten. This chain uses TRBV29-1 with TRBJ1-5, with D possibly TRBD1 on 5 matching bases. V lost 1 base and J 5 bases, leaving 9 bases between the germline ends. The CDR3 length is 13 residues. From germline, CDR1 is SQVTM and CDR2 ANQGSEA. The CDR3 DNA sequence: TGCAGCGTTGAAGCAGGGCAGGATCAGCCCCAGCATTTT. Protein product: CSVEAGQDQPQHF.

Notes on this clone: In the same sample, other DNA sequences code for this CDR3. The V and J genes are TRBV2 and TRBJ1-5; D is uncertain. The CDR3 loop spans 14 amino acids. Germline lookup yields CDR1 SNHLY and CDR2 FYNNEI. V was shortened by 4 bases and J by 0 bases, with 7 bases between the two germline ends. CDR3 nucleotides: TGTGCCAGCAGTGGGCAGTTTAGCAATCAGCCCCAGCATTTT. It is translated as CASSGQFSNQPQHF.

This clone was recorded once. V and J are TRBV5-1 and TRBJ2-7; D unclear. In germline, CDR1 is SGHRS, CDR2 YFSETQ. V was cut by 4 bases and J by 0 bases, with 11 bases left in between. The CDR3 has 14 residues. CDR3 protein: CASSTGGSSYEQYF. The CDR3 DNA follows: TGCGCCAGCAGCACTGGTGGTAGCTCCTACGAGCAGTACTTC. Full variable domain (rest looked up from reference TRBV5-1 and TRBJ2-7): KAGVTQTPRYLIKTRGQQVTLSCSPISGHRSVSWYQQTPGQGLQFLFEYFSETQRNKGNFPGRFSGRQFSNSRSEMNVSTLELGDSALYLCASSTGGSSYEQYFGPGTRLTVT.

The chain has TRBV19 and TRBJ2-7, with D tentatively TRBD2 (5 bases). CDR1 and CDR2 from the germline V gene are LNHDA and SQIVND (reference sequence). This CDR3 comprises 14 residues. The ends were cut back, 1 base at V and 5 bases at J, with 12 bases in the middle. CDR3 region: CASSIAYGVDEQYF. The CDR3 DNA is TGTGCCAGTAGTATAGCTTACGGGGTGGACGAGCAGTACTTC.

The V gene is TRBV10-2, the J gene TRBJ1-4; D gene unclear. This CDR3 comprises 14 residues. Trimming stripped 5 bases from V and 3 bases from J, with 10 bases between. CDR1 and CDR2 (germline): WSHSY, SAAADI. The CDR3 bases are TGCGCCAGCAGTAACCGGGTCGCTAATGAAAAACTGTTTTTT. Protein: CASSNRVANEKLFF.

This rearrangement joins TRBV27 to TRBJ1-4; D ambiguous. The CDR3 spans 15 residues. V was cut by 5 bases and J by 4 bases, with 14 bases left in between. The germline V gene encodes CDR1 MNHEY and CDR2 SMNVEV (reference sequence). The CDR3 region is CASSPSPVGNEKLFF. CDR3 DNA sequence: TGTGCCAGCAGTCCCTCCCCCGTCGGTAATGAAAAACTGTTTTTT.

This chain joins TRBV3-1 (or the pseudogene TRBV3-2) and TRBJ2-7, with 16 bases lining up with TRBD2. The germline V gene encodes CDR1 LGHDT and CDR2 YNNKEL (reference sequence). This CDR3 region has 22 residues. V lost 4 bases, J lost 0 bases, and 18 bases stayed unmatched. CDR3 nucleotides: TGTGCCAGCAGCCGGTCTAAGTACCCGGGACTAGCGGGGGGGAAACACTCCTACGAGCAGTACTTC. Amino acids: CASSRSKYPGLAGGKHSYEQYF.

The gene calls are TRBV10-2 and TRBJ1-6; 10 bases fit TRBD1. The CDR3 totals 15 residues. Germline CDR1 is WSHSY and CDR2 is SAAADI. V dropped 2 bases and J dropped 8; count of bases not matched to a gene: 3. The CDR3 DNA reads TGCGCCAGCAGTGAGGTGGGACAGGGGTATTCACCCCTCCACTTT. Its protein is CASSEVGQGYSPLHF.

The chain links TRBV3-1 (or the pseudogene TRBV3-2) to TRBJ2-7, with D possibly being TRBD1 (6 bases). Germline values: CDR1 LGHDT, CDR2 YNNKEL (reference sequence). The CDR3 is made up of 13 amino acids. V gave up 4 bases and J gave up 1 base, with 8 bases separating them. CDR3 sequence reads: CASSRDTSYEQYF. CDR3 nucleotide sequence: TGTGCCAGCAGCCGGGACACTTCCTACGAGCAGTACTTC.

The chain joins TRBV7-9 to TRBJ2-1; 9 bases line up with TRBD2. This CDR3 is built from 18 residues. V lost 2 bases, J lost 2 bases, and 10 bases stayed unmatched. Germline CDR1 is SEHNR and CDR2 is FQNEAQ (reference sequence). The CDR3 loop is CASSLWLAGRGTYNEQFF. The CDR3 bases are TGTGCCAGCAGCTTATGGCTAGCGGGGCGAGGAACCTACAATGAGCAGTTCTTC.

The chain couples TRBV18 to TRBJ1-2; D is possibly TRBD1 (6 bases). V was cut by 5 bases and J by 5 bases, with 12 bases left in between. The length of the CDR3 is 13 residues. The germline V gene encodes CDR1 KGHSH and CDR2 LQKENI. The CDR3 protein is CASSAGTKYGYTF. The CDR3 region has the DNA TGTGCCAGCTCAGCAGGGACAAAGTATGGCTACACCTTC. Based on the CDR3 plus reference TRBV18 and TRBJ1-2, the full variable domain is NAGVMQNPRHLVRRRGQEARLRCSPMKGHSHVYWYRQLPEEGLKFMVYLQKENIIDESGMPKERFSAEFPKEGPSILRIQQVVRGDSAAYFCASSAGTKYGYTFGSGTRLTVV.

The table lists this clone with a few counts. The CDR3 loop reads CASSPSWGANYGYTF. The CDR3 nucleotides are TGTGCCAGCTCACCTAGCTGGGGGGCTAACTATGGCTACACCTTC. The rearrangement links TRBV18 to TRBJ1-2; weak D call: TRBD1 (5 bases). CDR1 is KGHSH and CDR2 is LQKENI in the germline V gene. CDR3 length: 15 amino acids. V was pared by 3 bases and J by 0 bases, with 11 bases between. The full variable domain, its missing parts supplied by reference TRBV18 and TRBJ1-2, is NAGVMQNPRHLVRRRGQEARLRCSPMKGHSHVYWYRQLPEEGLKFMVYLQKENIIDESGMPKERFSAEFPKEGPSILRIQQVVRGDSAAYFCASSPSWGANYGYTFGSGTRLTVV.

The V and J genes are TRBV4-1 and TRBJ1-5; no firm D call. Trimming shortened V by 4 bases and J by 2 bases, and 9 bases separated the two germline ends. Germline CDR1 is MGHRA and CDR2 is YSYEKL. This CDR3 has 14 amino acids. CDR3 in DNA: TGCGCCAGCAGCCTGCAGGTGGGCAATCAGCCCCAGCATTTT. This translates into CASSLQVGNQPQHF.

The chain has TRBV2 and TRBJ1-4, with D possibly TRBD1 on 6 matching bases. Germline V gives CDR1 SNHLY, CDR2 FYNNEI. Trimming cost V 8 bases and J 0 bases, with 13 bases left between them. The CDR3 is made up of 15 amino acids. The CDR3, as DNA: TGTGCCAGCTCGCGACAGGTGACAACTAATGAAAAACTGTTTTTT. Translated, it gives CASSRQVTTNEKLFF.